This record concerns one T cell receptor (beta chain) sequence. Its antigen is not known. This table comes from immunoSEQ multiplex PCR, and its TCRdb copy is limited to in-frame clones, with some not included. The table shows some 110,000 clones, with 85% to 95% occurring only once. This sample is part of a study of OX40 agonist ivuxolimab in advanced cancers. Turning to the study itself: An anti-OX40 (CD134) antibody with agonistic activity, ivuxolimab, was administered to patients.

Study conclusions and caveats: Researchers report that CD8+ T cells had, on average, more expanded clones than CD4+.

Prior autoimmune disease or systemic immunosuppression barred patients. The V gene lost 9 bases and the J gene lost 7 bases, with 15 bases spanning the gap. The CDR3 totals 13 residues. The V gene's germline CDR1 is SGHTA and CDR2 FQGNSA. The rearrangement uses TRBV7-2 and TRBJ1-4, with D perhaps matching TRBD1 (5 bases). The clonotype was recovered from an adult with an advanced solid tumor such as melanoma, head and neck, liver or kidney cancer. The material sequenced was CD4+ or CD8+ T cells sorted from blood, taken in a trial of the OX40 agonist ivuxolimab. Here the CDR3 reads CASLGRESEKLFF. The CDR3 coding sequence is TGTGCCAGTCTTGGCAGGGAGAGTGAAAAACTGTTTTTT.